This TCR beta chain came from a study of blood T cell repertoires in COVID-19. The CDR3 loop spans 16 amino acids. The V gene's germline CDR1 is KGHDR and CDR2 SFDVKD. V gave up 4 bases and J gave up 4 bases; unmatched junction bases: 3. Authors' data handling: Reference gene primer amplification gave nucleated cell count estimates. Produced via immunoSEQ multiplex PCR; TCRdb's table is partial and in-frame only. Clone size and the V and J calls come from that table; the DNA yielded D and trimming. The sample yields about 180,000 clones, just over 85% seen once. The rearrangement joins TRBV24-1 to TRBJ2-3, with TRBD2 matching 14 bases. Specimen: peripheral blood. The receptor was derived from a man aged 50 or older with active or convalescent COVID-19. CDR3 loop: CATSEGLAGGSDTQYF. DNA for the CDR3: TGTGCCACCAGTGAAGGACTAGCGGGGGGTTCAGATACGCAGTATTTT.